The 26 T cell receptor beta chains reported below all come from one sample, sequenced in a study of blood T cell repertoires in COVID-19. Repertoires were generated with immunoSEQ multiplex PCR, while TCRdb's copy carries only in-frame clones and drops some. Here the sample spans a few hundred thousand clones, approximately 80% being singletons. The sample was peripheral blood. The origin of the receptors is a woman aged 50 to 65 with active or convalescent COVID-19.

This clone has just a few counts. Written as DNA, the CDR3 is TGTGCCTGGAGTGTAACAGGACCCTATGGCTACACCTTC. This gives the protein CAWSVTGPYGYTF. The J gene is TRBJ1-2, the V gene TRBV30; D is possibly TRBD1 (5 bases). CDR3 length: 13 amino acids. V lost 0 bases to trimming and J lost 4 bases, with 9 bases between them. Per germline, CDR1 GTSNPN and CDR2 SVGIG (reference sequence).

The chain employs TRBV14 and TRBJ1-3, with TRBD1 matching over 7 bases. The germline V gene has CDR1 SGHDN and CDR2 FVKESK. The CDR3 length is 17 residues. V trimming: 4 bases; J trimming: 0 bases; junction bases outside the gene matches: 9. The CDR3 sequence is CASSPGQFIHSGNTIYF. The CDR3 nucleotides read TGTGCCAGCAGCCCGGGACAGTTCATACACTCTGGAAACACCATATATTTT.

This chain joins TRBV7-9 and TRBJ2-1; 7 nucleotides match TRBD2. Germline loops: CDR1 SEHNR, CDR2 FQNEAQ (reference sequence). The CDR3 is made up of 14 amino acids. V shed 0 bases and J 7 bases; nucleotides not matched to a gene: 3. CDR3 nucleotides: TGTGCCAGCAGCTTAGCGGGGGGGAGGAATGAGCAGTTCTTC. Amino acid sequence: CASSLAGGRNEQFF.

The rearrangement uses TRBV7-2 and TRBJ2-1; TRBD2 is a possible D gene (5 bases). The CDR3 has 17 amino acids. Per germline, CDR1 SGHTA and CDR2 FQGNSA. The germline V and J ends were trimmed by 2 bases and 1 base, with 15 bases remaining between them. The CDR3 nucleotides read TGTGCCAGCAGCTTATTTCCTCGGCGGGCTTCCTACAATGAGCAGTTCTTC. Amino acids: CASSLFPRRASYNEQFF. The full variable domain, in which reference TRBV7-2 and TRBJ2-1 provide the parts outside the CDR3, is GAGVSQSPSNKVTEKGKDVELRCDPISGHTALYWYRQSLGQGLEFLIYFQGNSAPDKSGLPSDRFSAERTGGSVSTLTIQRTQQEDSAVYLCASSLFPRRASYNEQFFGPGTRLTVL.

The V gene is TRBV27, the J gene TRBJ1-5, with D perhaps matching TRBD1 (6 bases). The CDR3 has 15 amino acids. Trimming shortened V by 5 bases and J by 4 bases, and 15 bases separated the two germline ends. Germline CDR1 and CDR2: MNHEY and SMNVEV (reference sequence). CDR3: CASSRGGAANQPQHF. The CDR3 nucleotides are TGTGCCAGCAGTCGGGGGGGCGCAGCAAATCAGCCCCAGCATTTT.

As for this clone: The sample holds other DNA sequences that translate to the same CDR3. The rearrangement links TRBV9 to TRBJ2-1; 8 positions match TRBD1. Germline V gives CDR1 SGDLS, CDR2 YYNGEE. This CDR3 has 15 amino acids. The junction had 0 bases not matched to a gene; V was cut back by 0 bases and J by 1 base. CDR3 residues: CASSVGQGSYNEQFF. DNA for the CDR3: TGTGCCAGCAGCGTAGGACAGGGGTCCTACAATGAGCAGTTCTTC.

The V and J genes are TRBV19 and TRBJ1-5; D gene ambiguous. The V end was cut by 5 bases, the J end by 0 bases, with 5 bases between. The CDR3 consists of 13 residues. Germline lookup yields CDR1 LNHDA and CDR2 SQIVND (reference sequence). The CDR3 coding sequence is TGTGCCAGTAGTGACTATAGCAATCAGCCCCAGCATTTT. Protein sequence: CASSDYSNQPQHF.

The J gene is TRBJ2-5, the V gene TRBV7-9, with 7 bases identical to TRBD2. CDR1 and CDR2 from the germline V gene are SEHNR and FQNEAQ (reference sequence). This CDR3 spans 15 amino acids. The ends lost 5 bases at V and 1 base at J; junction bases unmatched: 7. This CDR3 reads CASSRTTSRQETQYF. Written as DNA, the CDR3 is TGTGCCAGCAGCCGAACGACTAGCCGCCAAGAGACCCAGTACTTC.

This clone was counted a few times. The V and J genes are TRBV20-1 and TRBJ2-7; 7 nucleotides align to TRBD1. The CDR3 totals 11 residues. From germline, CDR1 is DFQATT and CDR2 SNEGSKA (reference sequence). J lost 9 bases, V lost 5 bases, and 7 bases had no gene match. CDR3 sequence reads: CSASKGGAQYF. CDR3 sequence (DNA): TGCAGTGCTTCCAAAGGGGGCGCGCAGTACTTC.

For this clone: A much larger clone lies a single base off, so this may be a read error. The same CDR3 also results from other DNA sequences found in this sample. V and J are TRBV11-2 and TRBJ2-3, with D perhaps TRBD2 (5 bases). Per germline, CDR1 SGHAT and CDR2 FQNNGV. The length of the CDR3 is 15 residues. V shed 1 base and J shed 0 bases, with 8 bases lying between them. CDR3 sequence: CASSLAGGSTDTQYF. The CDR3 nucleotides read TGTGCCAGCAGCTTAGCGGGCGGGAGCACAGATACGCAGTATTTT. The entire variable domain, with the rest obtained from reference TRBV11-2 and TRBJ2-3, is as follows: EAGVAQSPRYKIIEKRQSVAFWCNPISGHATLYWYQQILGQGPKLLIQFQNNGVVDDSQLPKDRFSAERLKGVDSTLKIQPAKLEDSAVYLCASSLAGGSTDTQYFGPGTRLTVL.

The chain is built from TRBV6-1 and TRBJ1-5; possibly TRBD1 for D (6 bases). In germline, CDR1 is MNHNS, CDR2 SASEGT. The CDR3 has 15 amino acids. The V end lost 1 base, the J end lost 7 bases, and 14 bases lay between the germline ends. The CDR3, as DNA: TGTGCCAGCAGTGAAGAACCGGGACATCGACAGCCCCAGCATTTT. Translation: CASSEEPGHRQPQHF.

The rearrangement joins TRBV10-3 to TRBJ2-2; the D gene is possibly TRBD1 (5 bases). This CDR3 has 14 residues. Per germline, CDR1 ENHRY and CDR2 SYGVKD. V was cut by 7 bases and J by 3 bases, with 12 bases left in between. CDR3: CAITGQKDTGELFF. The CDR3 DNA sequence: TGTGCCATCACAGGGCAGAAGGACACCGGGGAGCTGTTTTTT.

The chain recombines TRBV3-1 (or the pseudogene TRBV3-2) with TRBJ2-3; 7 nucleotides agree with TRBD2. Trimming cost V 2 bases and J 4 bases; bases outside gene matches: 12. Germline V gene lookup returns CDR1 LGHDT and CDR2 YNNKEL (reference sequence). The CDR3 extends over 17 amino acids. DNA for the CDR3: TGTGCCAGCAGCCAACAGACTAGCTCCCTAGGGGCAGATACGCAGTATTTT. The encoded protein is CASSQQTSSLGADTQYF.

The chain's CDR3 is CASRGQVFTEQYF. The DNA of the CDR3 is TGTGCCAGCCGGGGACAGGTCTTTACCGAGCAGTACTTC. V and J are TRBV12-3 or TRBV12-4 and TRBJ2-7; TRBD1 matches 8 bases. The V gene end was trimmed by 8 bases and the J gene end by 6 bases; junction bases not matched to a gene: 9. CDR3 length: 13 residues.

CDR3 DNA sequence: TGTGCCAGCAGCTTAGGGTGGCAGGAGGGAGGGCGGCTCGCTGAGCAGTTCTTC. It encodes CASSLGWQEGGRLAEQFF. The V and J genes are TRBV11-2 and TRBJ2-1, with 7 bases that match TRBD2. This CDR3 spans 18 amino acids. CDR1 is SGHAT, CDR2 FQNNGV, per germline. V was clipped by 1 base and J by 9 bases; unmatched bases: 18.

The chain uses TRBV5-1 and TRBJ1-3; no definite D call. CDR1 is SGHRS, CDR2 YFSETQ, per germline. V lost 4 bases to trimming and J lost 0 bases, with 8 bases between them. This CDR3 comprises 14 residues. CDR3 DNA: TGCGCCAGCAGCCGGGAGTTCTCTGGAAACACCATATATTTT. Translated, it gives CASSREFSGNTIYF.

The chain has TRBV5-1 and TRBJ1-1, with D possibly being TRBD1 (6 bases). The CDR3 consists of 15 residues. The V and J ends lost 4 bases and 0 bases respectively, with 13 bases between them. Germline V gene data show CDR1 as SGHRS and CDR2 as YFSETQ. The CDR3 here is CASSRGGQMNTEAFF. The CDR3 DNA sequence: TGCGCCAGCAGCCGGGGTGGACAGATGAACACTGAAGCTTTCTTT.

The chain recombines TRBV3-1 (or the pseudogene TRBV3-2) with TRBJ2-1, with D possibly being TRBD2 (6 bases). Trimming took off 4 bases at V and 6 bases at J, with 10 bases between the two ends. CDR1 is LGHDT, CDR2 YNNKEL, per germline (reference sequence). The CDR3 has 13 residues. CDR3 sequence reads: CASSRGTLNEQFF. As DNA, the CDR3 is TGTGCCAGCAGCCGCGGGACCCTCAATGAGCAGTTCTTC.

The chain has TRBV2 and TRBJ2-3; no clear D. The CDR3 is 14 residues long. The V gene's germline CDR1 is SNHLY and CDR2 FYNNEI. Deletions cut 3 bases from V and 2 bases from J, with 9 bases between. In DNA form, the CDR3 reads TGTGCCAGCAGTGAGCGTCGGTTCACAGATACGCAGTATTTT. It yields the protein CASSERRFTDTQYF.

The J gene is TRBJ2-1, the V gene TRBV5-1; 9 positions agree with TRBD2. J was trimmed by 0 bases and V by 0 bases; bases with no gene match: 7. This CDR3 has 18 amino acids. Germline values: CDR1 SGHRS, CDR2 YFSETQ. CDR3 in DNA: TGCGCCAGCAGCTTGGGGGGGACTAGCCGGAGCTCCTACAATGAGCAGTTCTTC. Protein: CASSLGGTSRSSYNEQFF.

This chain joins TRBV7-8 and TRBJ1-1; D unclear. The V end was cut by 2 bases, the J end by 0 bases, with 16 bases between. Germline loops: CDR1 SGHVS, CDR2 FQNEAQ. This CDR3 is built from 17 residues. The CDR3 DNA follows: TGTGCCAGCAGCTTAAACCAGGTGCCCCCGATGAACACTGAAGCTTTCTTT. This translates into CASSLNQVPPMNTEAFF.

This CDR3 is CASSGRRGNTEAFF. CDR3 nucleotides: TGTGCCAGCAGCGGGCGGCGGGGGAACACTGAAGCTTTCTTT. The chain has TRBV2 and TRBJ1-1; D unclear. The CDR3 has 14 residues. V was pared by 6 bases and J by 1 base, with 12 bases between. Germline V gene data show CDR1 as SNHLY and CDR2 as FYNNEI.

The gene calls are TRBV7-9 and TRBJ2-3, with 11 bases lining up with TRBD2. The CDR3 totals 18 residues. V was pared by 5 bases and J by 0 bases, with 10 bases of the junction left unmatched. CDR1 is SEHNR and CDR2 is FQNEAQ in the germline V gene (reference sequence). In nucleotides, the CDR3 is TGTGCCAGCAGCCCTGGGACTAGCGGACCTTCTAGCACAGATACGCAGTATTTT. It yields the protein CASSPGTSGPSSTDTQYF. Filled out from reference TRBV7-9 and TRBJ2-3, the complete variable domain reads DTGVSQNPRHKITKRGQNVTFRCDPISEHNRLYWYRQTLGQGPEFLTYFQNEAQLEKSRLLSDRFSAERPKGSFSTLEIQRTEQGDSAMYLCASSPGTSGPSSTDTQYFGPGTRLTVL.

The V call is TRBV4-2, the J call TRBJ2-5, with TRBD2 matching 13 bases. Germline lookup yields CDR1 LGHNA and CDR2 YNFKEQ. CDR3 length: 16 residues. J gave up 5 bases and V 0 bases, and 3 bases lay outside the gene matches. Here the CDR3 reads CASSQELAGGHETQYF. CDR3 nucleotides: TGTGCCAGCAGCCAAGAACTAGCGGGAGGGCATGAGACCCAGTACTTC.

This chain links TRBV6-1 with TRBJ2-7, with D unresolved. Germline CDR1 reads MNHNS; CDR2 reads SASEGT. V shed 2 bases and J shed 0 bases, with 14 bases lying between them. The length of the CDR3 is 16 residues. The CDR3 sequence: CASSEPTPRLSYEQYF. DNA of the CDR3: TGTGCCAGCAGTGAACCCACTCCCAGACTCTCCTACGAGCAGTACTTC.

This chain joins TRBV25-1 and TRBJ1-2; D remains ambiguous. The CDR3 length is 13 residues. V shed 0 bases and J shed 8 bases, with 10 bases lying between them. The germline V gene encodes CDR1 MGHDK and CDR2 SYGVNS. The CDR3 here is CASSEYRGNGYTF. In DNA form, the CDR3 reads TGTGCCAGCAGTGAATATCGGGGTAACGGCTACACCTTC.